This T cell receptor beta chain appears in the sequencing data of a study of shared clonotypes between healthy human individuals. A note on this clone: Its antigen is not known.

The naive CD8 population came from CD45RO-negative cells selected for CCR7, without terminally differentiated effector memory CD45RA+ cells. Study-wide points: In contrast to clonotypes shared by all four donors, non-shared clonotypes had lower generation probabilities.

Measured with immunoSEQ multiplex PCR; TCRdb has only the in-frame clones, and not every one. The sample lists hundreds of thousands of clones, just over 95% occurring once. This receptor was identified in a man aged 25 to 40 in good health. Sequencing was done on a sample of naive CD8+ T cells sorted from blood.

CDR3 amino acids: CASIGTDEKLFF. CDR3 DNA: TGTGCCAGCATCGGGACCGATGAAAAACTGTTTTTT. This chain joins TRBV6-6 and TRBJ1-4, with a weak D call TRBD1 (5 bases). Trimming removed 7 bases from V and 6 bases from J, with 9 bases in between. Germline CDR1 and CDR2: MNHNY and SVGAGI (reference sequence). This CDR3 has 12 amino acids.